The present TCR beta chain was sequenced within a study of T-cell reconstitution after alpha-beta-depleted transplantation in children. Study findings and constraints: It was newly produced T cells that mostly accounted for T-cell counts and diversity one year after transplant. Alpha-beta T cells present about two months after transplant were reported to originate from several hundred expanded graft clones. Some patients owed their high day-60 TCRbeta diversity to surviving recipient T cells and thymic progenitors.

The V and J ends lost 8 bases and 2 bases, in that order; junction bases with no gene match: 13. The CDR3 covers 17 residues. Germline assignment: CDR1 MDHEN and CDR2 SYDVKM. The authors prepared the TCRbeta library with unique molecular identifiers. TCRdb reanalysed the PCR reads using MiXCR and keeps one entry per CDR3 protein. The sample consists of around 250,000 distinct CDR3 sequences, around 7.8% of them appearing once. This clonotype was counted ten times or more. What it binds is unknown. The chain uses TRBV28 and TRBJ2-1, with 9 bases fitting TRBD2. The clonotype comes from a male patient younger than 18 who had a stem cell transplant for acute lymphoblastic leukemia, so the T cells may come from the graft donor. The sequencing used PBMCs, mostly from graft donor cells, collected 180 days after TCRalphabeta/CD19-depleted stem cell transplant. The DNA for the CDR3 is TGTGCCAGCTCCGGGGCCCCGGGACTAGCTACCTACAATGAGCAGTTCTTC. The encoded protein is CASSGAPGLATYNEQFF.